Following are 5 T cell receptor beta chains from one sample sequenced in a study of blood T cell repertoires in COVID-19. Repertoires were generated with immunoSEQ multiplex PCR, while TCRdb's copy carries only in-frame clones and drops some. The data contain more than 70,000 clones, 86% of them singletons. Material for sequencing was peripheral blood. These receptor sequences come from a woman at least 80 years old in a cohort sampled during active or convalescent COVID-19.

The chain recombines TRBV2 with TRBJ1-1; no definite D call. This CDR3 has 14 residues. The germline V gene has CDR1 SNHLY and CDR2 FYNNEI. Trimming took off 6 bases at V and 4 bases at J, with 15 bases between the two ends. CDR3: CASSVYSSGTEAFF. In nucleotides, the CDR3 is TGTGCCAGCAGCGTATATAGCTCGGGCACTGAAGCTTTCTTT.

This chain connects TRBV30 to TRBJ1-1; the D gene is possibly TRBD1 (6 bases). The germline V gene has CDR1 GTSNPN and CDR2 SVGIG (reference sequence). CDR3 length: 12 residues. Trimming took off 7 bases at V and 8 bases at J, with 17 bases between the two ends. The CDR3 DNA reads as TGTGCCTTGCCAGGGGTCCGGGTGGAAGCTTTCTTT. It translates to CALPGVRVEAFF.

In this sample, this clone turned up many times. The chain joins TRBV10-3 to TRBJ2-1, with a weak D call TRBD2 (6 bases). Germline V CDR1 and CDR2: ENHRY, SYGVKD. The V gene lost 6 bases and the J gene lost 3 bases, with 12 bases spanning the gap. This CDR3 is 14 amino acids long. The CDR3 sequence: CAISRGTDYNEQFF. CDR3 nucleotides: TGTGCCATCAGCCGGGGGACTGACTACAATGAGCAGTTCTTC.

The rearrangement joins TRBV18 to TRBJ1-2, with 10 bases that match TRBD1. Germline trimming cut 4 bases from V and 4 bases from J; bases unmatched to any gene: 6. The germline V gene has CDR1 KGHSH and CDR2 LQKENI. The CDR3 length is 15 residues. Here the CDR3 reads CASSLGTGERYGYTF. CDR3 nucleotide sequence: TGTGCCAGCTCACTGGGGACAGGGGAACGCTATGGCTACACCTTC.

The gene calls are TRBV7-9 and TRBJ1-6; 9 bases are shared with TRBD1. The ends lost 2 bases at V and 6 bases at J; junction bases unmatched: 5. Germline lookup yields CDR1 SEHNR and CDR2 FQNEAQ (reference sequence). CDR3 length equals 16 residues. The CDR3 nucleotides read TGTGCCAGCAGCTTACCCCCGGGACAGGGTAATTCACCCCTCCACTTT. Its protein is CASSLPPGQGNSPLHF.